Listed here are 3 T cell receptor beta chains from one sample, sequenced in a study of response to subunit inactivated influenza vaccine. A single record per CDR3 protein comes from TCRdb applying MiXCR to the RT-PCR reads. The table has hundreds of thousands of distinct CDR3 sequences, roughly 18% seen once; the top ten hold approximately 11%. This specimen was PBMCs from blood, taken 5 days after vaccination. The receptors stem from a man in his fifties who received an inactivated influenza vaccine.

This sequence joins TRBV7-2 and TRBJ2-2, with TRBD2 matching 9 bases. This CDR3 comprises 15 residues. V shed 9 bases and J 3 bases; nucleotides not matched to a gene: 8. Per germline, CDR1 SGHTA and CDR2 FQGNSA. CDR3 sequence reads: CARRSGGTDTGELFF. The CDR3 coding sequence is TGTGCCAGGAGAAGCGGGGGGACAGACACCGGGGAGCTGTTTTTT.

The gene calls are TRBV3-1 and TRBJ1-5, with 9 bases fitting TRBD1. The junction had 2 bases not matched to a gene; V was cut back by 10 bases and J by 1 base. This CDR3 comprises 13 residues. The germline gives CDR1 LGHDT, CDR2 YNNKEL (reference sequence). The CDR3 reads CATGQGSNQPQHF. The DNA for the CDR3 is TGTGCCACCGGACAGGGGAGCAATCAGCCCCAGCATTTT.

The chain uses TRBV3-1 and TRBJ2-1; D may correspond to TRBD1 or TRBD2 (5 bases each). CDR3 size: 15 residues. V lost 4 bases and J 4 bases, leaving 14 bases between the germline ends. The germline V gene has CDR1 LGHDT and CDR2 YNNKEL (reference sequence). In nucleotides, the CDR3 is TGTGCCAGCAGCCCAGGGCCGGGACCTTACAATGAGCAGTTCTTC. Protein: CASSPGPGPYNEQFF.